The next 29 T cell receptor beta chains were all read from a single sample in a study of T cell repertoires and Cas9 in healthy adults (dated by TCRdb to 2017 to 2018). Library construction relied on the immunoSEQ multiplex PCR assay. TCRdb re-hosts the immuneACCESS table, in-frame sequences only. Its copies lack some clones; in the studies checked, an unresolved V gene accounts for under half of them, and the cause for the rest is not known. Within this sample are about 14,000 clones, with 89% of them counted one time only. The ten largest clonotypes hold about 1.5% of the sample. Input material: Tregs (CD4+, CD25+, CD127-, CD137-, CD154-) from PBMCs; culture status not recorded. Every receptor here comes from a human donor in good health.

The J gene is TRBJ2-2, the V gene TRBV7-8; 7 bases match TRBD2. J was trimmed by 6 bases and V by 6 bases; bases with no gene match: 13. The germline CDR1 and CDR2 sequences are SGHVS and FQNEAQ. The CDR3 spans 16 residues. Written as DNA, the CDR3 is TGTGCCAGCAGACCCACTTCTGCGGGAGTTTCCGGGGAGCTGTTTTTT. Amino acids: CASRPTSAGVSGELFF.

This clone was counted a single time. This rearrangement joins TRBV5-1 to TRBJ1-2; 7 positions match TRBD1. V lost 2 bases to trimming and J lost 4 bases; unmatched junction nucleotides: 5. Germline CDR1 is SGHRS and CDR2 is YFSETQ. The CDR3 runs to 14 residues. CDR3 amino acids: CASSLAGGAYGYTF. The DNA of the CDR3 is TGCGCCAGCAGCTTAGCAGGGGGTGCCTATGGCTACACCTTC.

V gene TRBV19 combines with J gene TRBJ1-1; possible D gene TRBD1, 5 bases. Germline CDR1 reads LNHDA; CDR2 reads SQIVND (reference sequence). The CDR3 length is 12 residues. V was clipped by 6 bases and J by 1 base, with 6 bases between them. Here the CDR3 DNA reads TGTGCCAGTAGGGGGGGGAACACTGAAGCTTTCTTT. Its translation is CASRGGNTEAFF.

The rearrangement links TRBV7-2 to TRBJ2-7, with TRBD2 matching over 7 bases. The CDR3 sequence is 14 residues long. Germline loops: CDR1 SGHTA, CDR2 FQGNSA. V was pared by 9 bases and J by 6 bases, with 14 bases of the junction left unmatched. CDR3 residues: CASSYRQRGPEQYF. The CDR3 region has the DNA TGTGCCAGTTCGTACCGGCAGCGGGGTCCCGAGCAGTACTTC.

This clone occurred once. The chain joins TRBV2 to TRBJ2-3; 7 nucleotides align to TRBD2. The length of the CDR3 is 16 residues. Unmatched junction bases numbered 7, after V lost 0 bases and J lost 4 bases. Looked up from germline, CDR1 is SNHLY and CDR2 is FYNNEI. CDR3 sequence: CASSEALAAGPDTQYF. The CDR3 nucleotides read TGTGCCAGCAGTGAAGCCCTAGCGGCGGGTCCAGATACGCAGTATTTT.

V is TRBV5-1 and J is TRBJ1-4; D is unresolved. Trimming shortened V by 4 bases and J by 7 bases, and 14 bases separated the two germline ends. The CDR3 length is 14 residues. CDR1 and CDR2 from the germline V gene are SGHRS and YFSETQ. CDR3 in amino acids: CASSRGHTSEKLFF. The CDR3 DNA follows: TGCGCCAGCAGCCGCGGTCACACCTCTGAAAAACTGTTTTTT.

The chain is built from TRBV10-2 and TRBJ1-2; D remains ambiguous. CDR1 is WSHSY, CDR2 SAAADI, per germline. The CDR3 loop spans 11 amino acids. The V and J ends lost 10 bases and 3 bases respectively, with 9 bases between them. The CDR3 spells CATQEDYGYTF. As DNA, the CDR3 is TGCGCCACCCAGGAGGACTATGGCTACACCTTC.

This chain joins TRBV7-3 and TRBJ1-1; D gene uncertain. There are 13 residues in the CDR3. Germline V lookup: CDR1 SGHTA, CDR2 FQGTGA. Trimming stripped 6 bases from V and 1 base from J, with 9 bases between. The CDR3 sequence: CASSLNRNTEAFF. For the CDR3, the DNA is TGTGCCAGCAGTCTAAACAGGAACACTGAAGCTTTCTTT.

This chain joins TRBV30 and TRBJ1-1; D call uncertain. The ends were cut back, 5 bases at V and 4 bases at J, with 11 bases in the middle. Germline V gene lookup returns CDR1 GTSNPN and CDR2 SVGIG (reference sequence). The CDR3 extends over 12 amino acids. The CDR3 coding sequence is TGTGCCTGGGGCCCTCTGGGCACTGAAGCTTTCTTT. It codes for CAWGPLGTEAFF.

This chain connects TRBV6-6 to TRBJ1-1; no clear D gene. With 0 bases removed from V and 6 bases from J, the gap between germline ends came to 17 bases. This CDR3 contains 16 residues. Germline V lookup: CDR1 MNHNY, CDR2 SVGAGI (reference sequence). The CDR3 sequence: CASSYSIFLGWAEAFF. The DNA of the CDR3 is TGTGCCAGCAGTTACTCGATTTTTTTGGGGTGGGCTGAAGCTTTCTTT.

The CDR3 DNA is TGTGCCAGCAGTGTGCGGACAGGGGGGGTCAATGAGCAGTTCTTC. Its translation: CASSVRTGGVNEQFF. This chain joins TRBV6-1 and TRBJ2-1, with TRBD1 matching 10 bases. The CDR3 covers 15 residues. The germline gives CDR1 MNHNS, CDR2 SASEGT. J was trimmed by 6 bases and V by 4 bases; bases with no gene match: 6.

V gene TRBV20-1 combines with J gene TRBJ1-2; the match to TRBD1 covers 7 bases. The ends lost 3 bases at V and 5 bases at J; junction bases unmatched: 0. The CDR3 totals 11 residues. Germline V gene sequence: CDR1 DFQATT, CDR2 SNEGSKA (reference sequence). CDR3 residues: CSARGQYGYTF. The CDR3 DNA reads TGCAGTGCTAGGGGACAGTATGGCTACACCTTC.

This clone has just one count. CDR3 sequence (DNA): TGCGCCAGCAGCCGTACGGGCGGGAGGGTCACAGATACGCAGTATTTT. Protein: CASSRTGGRVTDTQYF. The V call is TRBV5-1, the J call TRBJ2-3; 9 bases map to TRBD2. J gave up 2 bases and V 4 bases, and 8 bases lay outside the gene matches. Germline V gives CDR1 SGHRS, CDR2 YFSETQ. The CDR3 is made up of 16 amino acids.

This chain joins TRBV7-2 and TRBJ1-2; maybe TRBD1 (6 bases). CDR3 size: 15 residues. The germline V gene encodes CDR1 SGHTA and CDR2 FQGNSA. Trimming cost V 4 bases and J 1 base, with 13 bases left between them. CDR3 DNA sequence: TGTGCCAGCAGCTCCCTGGACAGAGATAACTATGGCTACACCTTC. This translates into CASSSLDRDNYGYTF.

The chain uses TRBV28 and TRBJ1-1; maybe TRBD1 (6 bases). Germline V gives CDR1 MDHEN, CDR2 SYDVKM. This CDR3 is 14 amino acids long. Trimming removed 2 bases at V and 7 bases at J, with 14 bases between. The DNA for the CDR3 is TGTGCCAGCAGTTTACTCACAGGGAGGAATGAAGCTTTCTTT. Protein: CASSLLTGRNEAFF. Full variable domain (rest looked up from reference TRBV28 and TRBJ1-1): DVKVTQSSRYLVKRTGEKVFLECVQDMDHENMFWYRQDPGLGLRLIYFSYDVKMKEKGDIPEGYSVSREKKERFSLILESASTNQTSMYLCASSLLTGRNEAFFGQGTRLTVV.

The chain has TRBV16 and TRBJ2-5; D tentatively reads TRBD1 or TRBD2 (6 bases each). The V gene's germline CDR1 is KGHSY and CDR2 FQNENV. The V and J ends lost 0 bases and 5 bases respectively, with 16 bases between them. The CDR3 has 16 residues. CDR3 coding DNA: TGTGCCAGCAGCCAATCCCGGGGGCCAGCCGGGGAGACCCAGTACTTC. Encoded protein: CASSQSRGPAGETQYF.

The chain has TRBV5-1 and TRBJ2-2; D is unresolved. V was cut by 1 base and J by 2 bases, with 9 bases left in between. From germline, CDR1 is SGHRS and CDR2 YFSETQ. The CDR3 runs 15 residues. The CDR3: CASSLLQSNTGELFF. CDR3 nucleotides: TGCGCCAGCAGCTTGTTACAGAGCAACACCGGGGAGCTGTTTTTT. The entire variable domain, with the rest obtained from reference TRBV5-1 and TRBJ2-2, is as follows: KAGVTQTPRYLIKTRGQQVTLSCSPISGHRSVSWYQQTPGQGLQFLFEYFSETQRNKGNFPGRFSGRQFSNSRSEMNVSTLELGDSALYLCASSLLQSNTGELFFGEGSRLTVL.

This chain links TRBV27 with TRBJ1-3; D remains ambiguous. CDR3 length: 17 amino acids. CDR1 is MNHEY, CDR2 SMNVEV, per germline (reference sequence). Trimming removed 0 bases at V and 4 bases at J, with 16 bases between. The CDR3 coding sequence is TGTGCCAGCAGTTTATCTATCCAACATTCTCGCGGAAACACCATATATTTT. Protein product: CASSLSIQHSRGNTIYF.

The chain has TRBV4-1 and TRBJ2-1; 11 positions match TRBD2. The CDR3 length is 20 residues. V trimming: 3 bases; J trimming: 0 bases; junction bases outside the gene matches: 13. Germline V lookup: CDR1 MGHRA, CDR2 YSYEKL. CDR3 loop: CASSQANSGRAFRSYNEQFF. The CDR3 DNA reads as TGCGCCAGCAGCCAGGCTAATAGCGGGAGGGCCTTTCGCTCCTACAATGAGCAGTTCTTC.

V and J are TRBV6-5 and TRBJ2-1; D may be TRBD1 or TRBD2 (5 bases each). The V gene lost 11 bases and the J gene lost 0 bases, with 11 bases spanning the gap. The CDR3 extends over 13 amino acids. CDR1 and CDR2 (germline): MNHEY, SVGAGI. For the CDR3, the DNA is TGTGCCGGGCTCGGGACCTCCTACAATGAGCAGTTCTTC. Its protein is CAGLGTSYNEQFF.

The chain employs TRBV4-1 and TRBJ1-2; 7 bases line up with TRBD1. CDR3 length equals 14 residues. Trimming at V came to 1 base and at J to 7 bases, leaving 6 bases not matched to a gene. Per the germline V gene, CDR1 is MGHRA and CDR2 is YSYEKL. The chain's CDR3 is CASSQATGLGGYTF. Here the CDR3 DNA reads TGCGCCAGCAGCCAAGCGACAGGGTTGGGTGGCTACACCTTC.

The chain has TRBV7-2 and TRBJ2-3; a possible D gene is TRBD2 (6 bases). CDR1 is SGHTA, CDR2 FQGNSA, per germline. The CDR3 consists of 17 residues. V was cut by 4 bases and J by 3 bases, with 20 bases left in between. CDR3 sequence (DNA): TGTGCCAGCAGCTCCACGTCCGGCGGGGCCCGTACAGATACGCAGTATTTT. Protein: CASSSTSGGARTDTQYF.

This clone was observed a handful of times. The rearrangement uses TRBV18 and TRBJ2-7; 10 bases are a match to TRBD1. V lost 6 bases and J lost 3; bases outside the gene matches: 11. Germline lookup yields CDR1 KGHSH and CDR2 LQKENI. This CDR3 comprises 16 residues. The CDR3: CASSTQGRTGGYEQYF. The CDR3 DNA follows: TGTGCCAGCTCGACCCAGGGGCGGACAGGGGGCTACGAGCAGTACTTC.

This chain connects TRBV5-4 to TRBJ2-3; 10 bases are shared with TRBD2. Trimming at V came to 0 bases and at J to 7 bases, leaving 11 bases not matched to a gene. The germline CDR1 and CDR2 sequences are SGHNT and YYREEE (reference sequence). The CDR3 loop spans 17 amino acids. The DNA of the CDR3 is TGTGCCAGCAGCTTGGCAGTGGGTAGCGGGAGGTGGAATACGCAGTATTTT. This codes for CASSLAVGSGRWNTQYF.

This clone turned up a few times. This sequence joins TRBV2 and TRBJ2-7, with D perhaps TRBD2 (5 bases). The CDR3 is 12 residues long. In germline, CDR1 is SNHLY, CDR2 FYNNEI. The V end was cut by 3 bases, the J end by 9 bases, with 12 bases between. The CDR3 DNA sequence: TGTGCCAGCAGTGATGAGGGAGTTGGGCAGTACTTC. Translation gives CASSDEGVGQYF.

J is TRBJ1-1 and V is TRBV6-6, with D perhaps matching TRBD1 (6 bases). The V end lost 7 bases, the J end lost 10 bases, and 19 bases lay between the germline ends. Germline V gene sequence: CDR1 MNHNY, CDR2 SVGAGI (reference sequence). This CDR3 has 13 amino acids. The CDR3 bases are TGTGCCAGCACCACGGCCCACAGGGTACGAGCTTTCTTT. Its translation is CASTTAHRVRAFF.

V and J are TRBV30 and TRBJ1-5; 7 bases agree with TRBD1. The germline gives CDR1 GTSNPN, CDR2 SVGIG (reference sequence). This CDR3 is 12 amino acids long. V gave up 7 bases and J gave up 4 bases; unmatched junction bases: 4. CDR3 amino acids: CASGGPNQPQHF. The CDR3 DNA is TGTGCCTCAGGGGGGCCGAATCAGCCCCAGCATTTT.

J is TRBJ2-7 and V is TRBV7-2; a possible D gene is TRBD2 (6 bases). Germline V lookup: CDR1 SGHTA, CDR2 FQGNSA. CDR3 length: 13 residues. V was pared by 3 bases and J by 4 bases, with 10 bases between. CDR3 protein: CASSLLAQYEQYF. CDR3 nucleotides: TGTGCCAGCAGCTTGCTAGCGCAATACGAGCAGTACTTC.

The chain carries TRBV10-3 and TRBJ2-3, with a tentative D call TRBD1 (6 bases). V was cut by 10 bases and J by 6 bases, with 11 bases left in between. The CDR3 covers 11 residues. Germline V CDR1 and CDR2: ENHRY, SYGVKD. The CDR3 nucleotides are TGTGCCACCGACACAGGGGATACGCAGTATTTT. Its protein is CATDTGDTQYF.